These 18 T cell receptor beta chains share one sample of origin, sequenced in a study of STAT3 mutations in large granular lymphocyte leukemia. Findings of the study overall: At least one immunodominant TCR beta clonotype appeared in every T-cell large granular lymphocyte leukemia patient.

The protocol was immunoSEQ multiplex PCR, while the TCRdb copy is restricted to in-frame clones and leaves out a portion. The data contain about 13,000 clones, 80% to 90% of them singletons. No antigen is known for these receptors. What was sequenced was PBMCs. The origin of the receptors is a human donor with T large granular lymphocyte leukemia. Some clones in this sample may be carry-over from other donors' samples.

The CDR3 DNA sequence: TGTGCCAGCAGTTCGACCCCTCTCGGCGAGCAGTACTTC. Amino acid sequence: CASSSTPLGEQYF. The chain carries TRBV7-3 and TRBJ2-7; D unresolved. This CDR3 is built from 13 residues. Germline V CDR1 and CDR2: SGHTA, FQGTGA. V was shortened by 6 bases and J by 6 bases, with 15 bases between the two germline ends.

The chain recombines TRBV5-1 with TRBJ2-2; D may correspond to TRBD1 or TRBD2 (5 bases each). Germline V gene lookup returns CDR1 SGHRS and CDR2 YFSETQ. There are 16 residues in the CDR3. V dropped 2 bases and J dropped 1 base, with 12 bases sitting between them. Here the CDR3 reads CASSFVGTVNTGELFF. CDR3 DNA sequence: TGCGCCAGCAGCTTCGTTGGGACGGTGAACACCGGGGAGCTGTTTTTT.

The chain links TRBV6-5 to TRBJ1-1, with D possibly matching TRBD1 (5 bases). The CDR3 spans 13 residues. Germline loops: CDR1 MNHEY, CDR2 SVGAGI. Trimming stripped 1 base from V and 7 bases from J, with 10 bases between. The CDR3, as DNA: TGTGCCAGCAGTTACTACTGGGGGGGTGAAGCTTTCTTT. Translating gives CASSYYWGGEAFF.

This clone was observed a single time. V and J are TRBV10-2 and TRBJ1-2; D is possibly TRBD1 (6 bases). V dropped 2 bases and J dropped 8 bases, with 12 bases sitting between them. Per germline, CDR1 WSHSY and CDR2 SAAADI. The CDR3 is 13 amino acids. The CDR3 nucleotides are TGCGCCAGCAGTGAGGGCAGGGGCTTCGGCTACACCTTC. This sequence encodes CASSEGRGFGYTF.

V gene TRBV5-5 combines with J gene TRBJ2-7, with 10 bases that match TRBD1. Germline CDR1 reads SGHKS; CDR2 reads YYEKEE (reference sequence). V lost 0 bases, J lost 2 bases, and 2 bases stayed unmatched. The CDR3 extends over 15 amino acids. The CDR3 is CASSLEGQGTYEQYF. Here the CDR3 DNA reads TGTGCCAGCAGCTTGGAGGGACAGGGGACCTACGAGCAGTACTTC.

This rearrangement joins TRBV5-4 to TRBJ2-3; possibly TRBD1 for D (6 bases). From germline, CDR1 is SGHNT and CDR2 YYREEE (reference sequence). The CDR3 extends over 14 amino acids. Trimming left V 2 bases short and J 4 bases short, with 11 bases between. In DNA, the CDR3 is TGTGCCAGCAGCTTTTACAGGGAATCAGATACGCAGTATTTT. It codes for CASSFYRESDTQYF.

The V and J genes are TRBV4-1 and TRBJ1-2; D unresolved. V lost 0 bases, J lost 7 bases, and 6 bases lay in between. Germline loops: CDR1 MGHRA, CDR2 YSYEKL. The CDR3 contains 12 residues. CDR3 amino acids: CASSQDDVGYTF. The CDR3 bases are TGCGCCAGCAGCCAAGATGACGTTGGCTACACCTTC.

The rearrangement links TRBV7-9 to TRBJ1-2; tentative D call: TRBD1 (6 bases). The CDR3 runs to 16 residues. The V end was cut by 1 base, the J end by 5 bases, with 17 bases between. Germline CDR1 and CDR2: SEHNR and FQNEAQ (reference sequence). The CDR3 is CASSLVVQGLLYGYTF. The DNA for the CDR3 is TGTGCCAGCAGCTTAGTGGTCCAGGGGCTACTATATGGCTACACCTTC.

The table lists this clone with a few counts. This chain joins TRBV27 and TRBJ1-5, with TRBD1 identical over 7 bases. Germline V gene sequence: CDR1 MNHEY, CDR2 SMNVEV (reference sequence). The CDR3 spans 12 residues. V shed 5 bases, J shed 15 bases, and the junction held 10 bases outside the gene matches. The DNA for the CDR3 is TGTGCCAGCAGTCCCCCGACAGGGTCCATGCATTTT. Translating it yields CASSPPTGSMHF.

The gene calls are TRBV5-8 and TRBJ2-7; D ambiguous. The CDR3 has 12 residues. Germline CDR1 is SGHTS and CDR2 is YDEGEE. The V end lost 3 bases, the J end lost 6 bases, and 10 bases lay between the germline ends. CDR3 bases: TGTGCCAGCAGCTCGGGCCCTACCGAGCAGTACGTC. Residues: CASSSGPTEQYV.

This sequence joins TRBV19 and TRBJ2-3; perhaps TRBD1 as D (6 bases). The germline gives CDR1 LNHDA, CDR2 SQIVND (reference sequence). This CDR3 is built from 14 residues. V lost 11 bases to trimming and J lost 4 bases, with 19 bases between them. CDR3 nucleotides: TGTGCCTCCGACCGCTTGGGGGCTGCAGATACGCAGTATTTT. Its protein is CASDRLGAADTQYF.

For the CDR3, the DNA is TGTGCCACCAGCAGAGGGGGGGATAGCAATCAGCCCCAGCATTTT. Its translation is CATSRGGDSNQPQHF. The chain links TRBV15 to TRBJ1-5; D possibly corresponds to TRBD1 (5 bases). CDR1 and CDR2 from the germline V gene are LNHNV and YYDKDF (reference sequence). The length of the CDR3 is 15 residues. V shed 1 base and J shed 0 bases, with 7 bases lying between them.

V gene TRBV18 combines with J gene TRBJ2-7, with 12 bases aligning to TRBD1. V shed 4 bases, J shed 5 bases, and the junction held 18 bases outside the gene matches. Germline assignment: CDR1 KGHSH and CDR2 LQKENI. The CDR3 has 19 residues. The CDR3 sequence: CASSLASGTGGAVSHEQYF. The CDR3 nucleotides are TGTGCCAGCTCACTGGCTTCCGGGACAGGGGGCGCGGTTTCTCACGAGCAGTACTTC.

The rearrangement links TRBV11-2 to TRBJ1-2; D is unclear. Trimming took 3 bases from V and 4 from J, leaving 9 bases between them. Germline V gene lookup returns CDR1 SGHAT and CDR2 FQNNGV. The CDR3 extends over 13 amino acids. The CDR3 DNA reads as TGTGCCAGCAGCTTGGAGGTCACCTATGGCTACACCTTC. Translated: CASSLEVTYGYTF.

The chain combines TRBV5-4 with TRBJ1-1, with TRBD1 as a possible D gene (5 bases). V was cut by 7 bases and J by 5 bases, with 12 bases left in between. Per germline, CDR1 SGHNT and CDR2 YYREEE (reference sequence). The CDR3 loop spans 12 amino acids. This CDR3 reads CASRAKGTEAFF. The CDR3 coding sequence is TGTGCCAGCCGAGCGAAGGGGACTGAAGCTTTCTTT.

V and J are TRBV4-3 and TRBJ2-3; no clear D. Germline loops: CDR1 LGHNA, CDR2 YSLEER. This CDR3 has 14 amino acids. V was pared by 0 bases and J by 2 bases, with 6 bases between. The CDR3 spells CASSQDPNTDTQYF. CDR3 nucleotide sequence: TGCGCCAGCAGCCAAGATCCGAACACAGATACGCAGTATTTT.

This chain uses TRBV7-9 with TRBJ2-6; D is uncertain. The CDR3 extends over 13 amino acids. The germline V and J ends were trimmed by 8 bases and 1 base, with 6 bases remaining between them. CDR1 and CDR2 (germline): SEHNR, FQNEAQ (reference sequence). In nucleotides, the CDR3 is TGTGCCAGCTGGAATTCTGGGGCCAACGTCCTGACTTTC. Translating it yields CASWNSGANVLTF.

In DNA form, the CDR3 reads TGTGCCAGCAGCTTGGAGGGTAGTCAGCCCCAGCATTTT. Translated: CASSLEGSQPQHF. The rearrangement links TRBV5-8 to TRBJ1-5, with D unclear. CDR3 size: 13 residues. Germline V gene sequence: CDR1 SGHTS, CDR2 YDEGEE. The ends were cut back, 0 bases at V and 6 bases at J, with 7 bases in the middle.